Reported below is one T cell receptor (beta chain). Its cognate antigen is unknown. Trimming cost V 3 bases and J 14 bases, with 13 bases left between them. Germline assignment: CDR1 LNHDA and CDR2 SQIVND (reference sequence). The CDR3 has 11 residues. The method was immunoSEQ multiplex PCR; TCRdb's version includes in-frame clones alone and lacks a portion of them. Seen here are more than 45,000 clones, roughly nine tenths observed once, and the top ten hold roughly 15%. The data were obtained in a study of cytomegalovirus exposure and HLA in healthy donors. The study, taken as a whole, reports: There were fewer than 200 TCR beta chains listed as cytomegalovirus-associated.

The 120-subject validation cohort, separate from the roughly 700-subject first cohort, included the donors. This receptor was identified in a young woman in good health and CMV-seronegative. The chain couples TRBV19 to TRBJ2-5; weak D call: TRBD2 (6 bases). Material: PBMCs. CDR3 residues: CASSMGGLAYF. In nucleotides, the CDR3 is TGTGCCAGTAGTATGGGGGGACTCGCCTACTTC.